This passage covers 29 T cell receptor beta chains from one sample sequenced in a study of CD8+ T cells in alopecia areata. As the sequencing template, cDNA was produced by extracting RNA and reverse transcribing it. Sequenced by immunoSEQ multiplex PCR; TCRdb stores in-frame clones only, minus some. The table shows about 120,000 clones, with 50% to 75% occurring only once. Treatment here: oral pan-JAK inhibitor, 5-10 mg twice daily. The sequencing used CD8+ T cells sorted from blood, collected at week 24, from a patient treated with tofacitinib. All receptors come from a human donor with alopecia areata.

This clone was counted once. The gene calls are TRBV10-2 and TRBJ2-7, with D possibly being TRBD2 (5 bases). Trimming removed 3 bases at V and 0 bases at J, with 9 bases between. The CDR3 spans 14 residues. In germline, CDR1 is WSHSY, CDR2 SAAADI. This CDR3 reads CASSDGDFSYEQYF. CDR3 DNA: TGCGCCAGCAGTGACGGGGATTTCTCCTACGAGCAGTACTTC.

The CDR3 nucleotides are TGTGCCTGGAGGACCGAACGGGGTGGGCAGTACTTC. Translated, it gives CAWRTERGGQYF. V usage is TRBV30 and J usage is TRBJ2-7; D is possibly TRBD2 (5 bases). The CDR3 covers 12 residues. Germline CDR1 is GTSNPN and CDR2 is SVGIG (reference sequence). Trimming stripped 3 bases from V and 9 bases from J, with 15 bases between.

This chain uses TRBV19 with TRBJ2-1; D possibly corresponds to TRBD1 (6 bases). The CDR3 is 15 amino acids. CDR1 LNHDA and CDR2 SQIVND come from the germline V gene (reference sequence). Trimming removed 1 base from V and 6 bases from J, with 13 bases in between. DNA for the CDR3: TGTGCCAGTAGTATAGTGGGACACGGCCTCAATGAGCAGTTCTTC. This codes for CASSIVGHGLNEQFF.

The V call is TRBV7-9, the J call TRBJ1-2; D gene uncertain. Between the trimmed V and J ends, which lost 5 bases and 8 bases, there was a span of 6 bases. CDR3 length: 10 residues. Germline V gives CDR1 SEHNR, CDR2 FQNEAQ (reference sequence). The CDR3 is CASSPSGYTF. In nucleotides, the CDR3 is TGTGCCAGCAGCCCCTCGGGCTACACCTTC.

The DNA of the CDR3 is TGTGCCAGTGACAGGGATGACACCGGGGAGCTGTTTTTT. Its translation is CASDRDDTGELFF. V is TRBV2 and J is TRBJ2-2; 7 bases are a match to TRBD1. The germline V gene has CDR1 SNHLY and CDR2 FYNNEI. The CDR3 totals 13 residues. J gave up 3 bases and V 9 bases, and 4 bases lay outside the gene matches.

This clone was detected a few times. This sequence joins TRBV27 and TRBJ2-2; D is unclear. CDR1 and CDR2 from the germline V gene are MNHEY and SMNVEV (reference sequence). CDR3 length equals 13 residues. Trimming shortened V by 3 bases and J by 4 bases, and 6 bases separated the two germline ends. This CDR3 is CASSLATTGELFF. CDR3 DNA sequence: TGTGCCAGCAGTTTGGCGACCACCGGGGAGCTGTTTTTT.

J is TRBJ2-7 and V is TRBV5-1; D gene uncertain. This CDR3 has 13 amino acids. Per the germline V gene, CDR1 is SGHRS and CDR2 is YFSETQ. With 0 bases removed from V and 2 bases from J, the gap between germline ends came to 6 bases. CDR3 in DNA: TGCGCCAGCAGCTTGGCCAGCACCTACGAGCAGTACTTC. Translating gives CASSLASTYEQYF. Drawing the rest from reference TRBV5-1 and TRBJ2-7, the complete variable domain is KAGVTQTPRYLIKTRGQQVTLSCSPISGHRSVSWYQQTPGQGLQFLFEYFSETQRNKGNFPGRFSGRQFSNSRSEMNVSTLELGDSALYLCASSLASTYEQYFGPGTRLTVT.

The chain has TRBV6-6 and TRBJ2-6; D may be TRBD2 (5 bases). Germline assignment: CDR1 MNHNY and CDR2 SVGAGI (reference sequence). Trimming removed 6 bases from V and 4 bases from J, with 7 bases in between. This CDR3 comprises 13 residues. CDR3 region: CASSRGGANVLTF. DNA for the CDR3: TGTGCCAGCAGCCGAGGGGGGGCCAACGTCCTGACTTTC.

The rearrangement links TRBV5-1 to TRBJ2-7, with 12 bases fitting TRBD2. Looked up from germline, CDR1 is SGHRS and CDR2 is YFSETQ. This CDR3 is 16 amino acids long. The V gene end was trimmed by 0 bases and the J gene end by 2 bases; junction bases not matched to a gene: 3. CDR3 region: CASSLEPSGGAYEQYF. The CDR3 region has the DNA TGCGCCAGCAGCTTGGAACCTAGCGGGGGGGCCTACGAGCAGTACTTC.

This sequence joins TRBV7-9 and TRBJ2-1; D gene unclear. From germline, CDR1 is SEHNR and CDR2 FQNEAQ (reference sequence). The CDR3 consists of 14 residues. V lost 4 bases and J lost 2, with 9 bases in between. The CDR3 DNA sequence: TGTGCCAGCAGCTCCCCGACGGCCTACAATGAGCAGTTCTTC. Translated, it gives CASSSPTAYNEQFF.

The gene calls are TRBV25-1 and TRBJ1-5; 7 nucleotides agree with TRBD1. The CDR3 is made up of 14 amino acids. Germline CDR1 and CDR2: MGHDK and SYGVNS. V lost 7 bases, J lost 2 bases, and 5 bases stayed unmatched. The DNA of the CDR3 is TGTGCCAGCATCGGGACAGAGGGCAATCAGCCCCAGCATTTT. It encodes CASIGTEGNQPQHF. Full variable domain (remainder filled in from reference TRBV25-1 and TRBJ1-5): EADIYQTPRYLVIGTGKKITLECSQTMGHDKMYWYQQDPGMELHLIHYSYGVNSTEKGDLSSESTVSRIRTEHFPLTLESARPSHTSQYLCASIGTEGNQPQHFGDGTRLSIL.

In this sample, this clone turned up a few times. The chain uses TRBV6-4 and TRBJ2-2; TRBD1 matches at 9 bases. The germline V gene encodes CDR1 MRHNA and CDR2 SNTAGT. After removal of 4 bases from V and 3 bases from J, the junction contained 0 bases not matched to a gene. The CDR3 is 14 residues long. CDR3 amino acids: CASSGTGDTGELFF. CDR3 sequence (DNA): TGTGCCAGCAGTGGGACAGGGGACACCGGGGAGCTGTTTTTT.

CDR3 sequence reads: CAWSTGPRPKAFF. The CDR3 DNA follows: TGTGCCTGGAGTACCGGGCCCCGGCCCAAAGCTTTCTTT. J is TRBJ1-1 and V is TRBV30; D remains ambiguous. V was pared by 2 bases and J by 9 bases, with 16 bases between. The CDR3 spans 13 residues. CDR1 and CDR2 from the germline V gene are GTSNPN and SVGIG (reference sequence).

The chain employs TRBV29-1 and TRBJ2-1, with 9 bases that match TRBD2. CDR3 length: 15 amino acids. V was pared by 2 bases and J by 4 bases, with 6 bases of the junction left unmatched. The germline V gene encodes CDR1 SQVTM and CDR2 ANQGSEA. The CDR3 sequence is CSVERSSGGYNEQFF. In DNA, the CDR3 is TGCAGCGTTGAAAGAAGTAGCGGGGGATACAATGAGCAGTTCTTC.

This chain connects TRBV6-5 to TRBJ2-7; 7 bases are shared with TRBD1. The germline CDR1 and CDR2 sequences are MNHEY and SVGAGI. Germline trimming cut 4 bases from V and 3 bases from J; bases unmatched to any gene: 6. This CDR3 comprises 14 residues. The CDR3 nucleotides are TGTGCCAGCAGTTCGACAGGGCTGAACTACGAGCAGTACTTC. The encoded protein is CASSSTGLNYEQYF.

CDR3 region: CASLRQGAFGELFF. The CDR3 bases are TGTGCCAGCCTTAGACAGGGGGCATTCGGGGAGCTGTTTTTT. The chain recombines TRBV5-6 with TRBJ2-2; TRBD1 matches at 10 bases. The CDR3 contains 14 residues. V gave up 7 bases and J gave up 7 bases; unmatched junction bases: 7. From germline, CDR1 is SGHDT and CDR2 YYEEEE.

This clone was found once. The chain combines TRBV5-1 with TRBJ2-3; 10 positions match TRBD1. There are 16 residues in the CDR3. The V and J ends lost 1 base and 4 bases, in that order; junction bases with no gene match: 6. Per germline, CDR1 SGHRS and CDR2 YFSETQ. In DNA form, the CDR3 reads TGCGCCAGCAGCTTGCAGGGACAGGGGCTACCAGATACGCAGTATTTT. Translation gives CASSLQGQGLPDTQYF.

The rearrangement links TRBV27 to TRBJ2-7; 8 bases are a match to TRBD2. CDR1 is MNHEY and CDR2 is SMNVEV in the germline V gene (reference sequence). V lost 4 bases and J lost 5; bases outside the gene matches: 7. CDR3 length: 14 amino acids. The CDR3 loop is CASSSPGTRHEQYF. The CDR3 coding sequence is TGTGCCAGCAGTTCCCCCGGGACTAGGCACGAGCAGTACTTC.

V and J are TRBV7-9 and TRBJ2-7, with D maybe TRBD2 (5 bases). This CDR3 has 14 amino acids. V lost 1 base to trimming and J lost 6 bases, with 13 bases between them. Germline CDR1 is SEHNR and CDR2 is FQNEAQ (reference sequence). DNA for the CDR3: TGTGCCAGCAGCTTAGTAGGCCCAGGAGGCGAGCAGTACTTC. Translated, it gives CASSLVGPGGEQYF.

The V and J genes are TRBV29-1 and TRBJ1-2; the D is unclear. Germline loops: CDR1 SQVTM, CDR2 ANQGSEA. CDR3 length: 13 residues. Trimming took off 5 bases at V and 2 bases at J, with 12 bases between the two ends. In nucleotides, the CDR3 is TGCAGCGTTATCAGACCGGGAAACTATGGCTACACCTTC. Translation: CSVIRPGNYGYTF. Looking up the rest from reference TRBV29-1 and TRBJ1-2 gives the full variable domain: SAVISQKPSRDICQRGTSLTIQCQVDSQVTMMFWYRQQPGQSLTLIATANQGSEATYESGFVIDKFPISRPNLTFSTLTVSNMSPEDSSIYLCSVIRPGNYGYTFGSGTRLTVV.

The rearrangement joins TRBV30 to TRBJ1-6; D unclear. This CDR3 is 13 amino acids long. The germline V gene has CDR1 GTSNPN and CDR2 SVGIG (reference sequence). In DNA form, the CDR3 reads TGTGGTGTGAAGAGCTCCTATAATTCACCCCTCCACTTT. This encodes CGVKSSYNSPLHF.

J is TRBJ1-1 and V is TRBV6-6; possibly TRBD1 for D (5 bases). Trimming cost V 2 bases and J 4 bases, with 8 bases left between them. Per germline, CDR1 MNHNY and CDR2 SVGAGI (reference sequence). This CDR3 region has 13 residues. The CDR3 DNA sequence: TGTGCCAGCAGTTACATGGGGGGCACTGAAGCTTTCTTT. This gives the protein CASSYMGGTEAFF.

This chain joins TRBV7-2 and TRBJ1-5; D call uncertain. The V end was cut by 2 bases, the J end by 2 bases, with 10 bases between. This CDR3 region has 15 residues. Germline CDR1 SGHTA, CDR2 FQGNSA. CDR3: CASSLFKHRNQPQHF. DNA for the CDR3: TGTGCCAGCAGCTTATTTAAACACCGCAATCAGCCCCAGCATTTT.

This clone was recorded a few times. This chain links TRBV7-9 with TRBJ2-5; D tentatively reads TRBD1 or TRBD2 (5 bases each). Per germline, CDR1 SEHNR and CDR2 FQNEAQ (reference sequence). The CDR3 extends over 14 amino acids. V shed 1 base and J shed 5 bases, with 11 bases lying between them. CDR3 loop: CASSLGGTTETQYF. In DNA, the CDR3 is TGTGCCAGCAGCTTAGGAGGGACGACGGAGACCCAGTACTTC.

This chain connects TRBV6-5 to TRBJ1-2; unclear D gene. This CDR3 has 13 amino acids. Trimming took off 4 bases at V and 5 bases at J, with 11 bases between the two ends. Germline-derived CDR1 and CDR2 are MNHEY and SVGAGI. CDR3 protein: CASSSLTAYGYTF. DNA of the CDR3: TGTGCCAGCAGTTCCCTCACAGCTTATGGCTACACCTTC.

The chain combines TRBV5-4 with TRBJ2-3; D call uncertain. This CDR3 region has 15 residues. V lost 4 bases and J 3 bases, leaving 15 bases between the germline ends. Germline CDR1 is SGHNT and CDR2 is YYREEE (reference sequence). In nucleotides, the CDR3 is TGTGCCAGCAGCGAGGACCCAGCGAATACAGATACGCAGTATTTT. Its protein is CASSEDPANTDTQYF.

The chain joins TRBV13 to TRBJ1-4, with TRBD1 matching over 8 bases. The CDR3 totals 13 residues. J lost 5 bases, V lost 7 bases, and 3 bases had no gene match. Germline V gene lookup returns CDR1 PRHDT and CDR2 FYEKMQ (reference sequence). CDR3: CASTRQGNEKLFF. The CDR3 DNA reads TGTGCCAGCACACGACAGGGGAATGAAAAACTGTTTTTT.

This chain links TRBV7-6 with TRBJ1-1, with D unclear. The CDR3 loop spans 12 amino acids. Per germline, CDR1 SGHVS and CDR2 FNYEAQ. V lost 5 bases and J lost 2, with 6 bases in between. CDR3 sequence: CASSQINTEAFF. The DNA of the CDR3 is TGTGCCAGCAGCCAAATAAACACTGAAGCTTTCTTT.

The V gene is TRBV4-2, the J gene TRBJ1-1, with D uncertain. There are 13 residues in the CDR3. Germline-derived CDR1 and CDR2 are LGHNA and YNFKEQ. Trimming left V 5 bases short and J 1 base short, with 8 bases between. CDR3 region: CASSSMGNTEAFF. Written as DNA, the CDR3 is TGTGCCAGCAGCTCGATGGGGAACACTGAAGCTTTCTTT.